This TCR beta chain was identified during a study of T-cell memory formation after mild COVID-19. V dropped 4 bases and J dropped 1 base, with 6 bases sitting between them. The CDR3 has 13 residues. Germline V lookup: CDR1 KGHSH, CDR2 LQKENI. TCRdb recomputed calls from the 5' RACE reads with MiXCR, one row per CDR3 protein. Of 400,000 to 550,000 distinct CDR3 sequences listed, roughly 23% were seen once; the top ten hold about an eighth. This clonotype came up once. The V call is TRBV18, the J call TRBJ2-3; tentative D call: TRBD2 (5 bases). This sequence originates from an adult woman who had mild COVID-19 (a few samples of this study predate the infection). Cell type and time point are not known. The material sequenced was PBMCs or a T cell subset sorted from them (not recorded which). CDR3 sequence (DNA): TGTGCCAGCTCACGGAGGCGCACAGATACGCAGTATTTT. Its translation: CASSRRRTDTQYF.